This entry concerns a single T cell receptor beta chain. Original processing methods: Amplified reference gene primers provided the basis for estimating nucleated cell counts. Produced via immunoSEQ multiplex PCR; TCRdb's table is partial and in-frame only. V and J calls and clone size are copied from that table; D and trimming were computed from the DNA. The sample lists fewer than 200,000 clones, about 87% occurring once. The CDR3 consists of 15 residues. Trimming stripped 5 bases from V and 4 bases from J, with 14 bases between. Looked up from germline, CDR1 is KGHDR and CDR2 is SFDVKD. The data were taken from a study of blood T cell repertoires in COVID-19. Study summary: Samples representing acute and convalescent COVID-19 were sourced from the United States, Italy and Spain.

Sequenced sample: peripheral blood. The source is a man between 60 and 70 years old with acute or convalescent COVID-19. V gene TRBV24-1 combines with J gene TRBJ2-1, with D possibly being TRBD2 (6 bases). The CDR3: CATSGPGLVYNEQFF. The CDR3 nucleotides are TGTGCCACCAGTGGGCCGGGACTGGTGTACAATGAGCAGTTCTTC.